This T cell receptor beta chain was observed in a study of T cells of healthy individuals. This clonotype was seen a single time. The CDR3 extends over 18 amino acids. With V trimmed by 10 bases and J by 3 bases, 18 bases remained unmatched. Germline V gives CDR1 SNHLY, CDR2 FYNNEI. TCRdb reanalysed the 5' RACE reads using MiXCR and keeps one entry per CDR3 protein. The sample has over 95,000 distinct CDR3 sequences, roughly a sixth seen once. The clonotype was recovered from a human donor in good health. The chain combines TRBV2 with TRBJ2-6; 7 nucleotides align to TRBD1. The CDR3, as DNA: TGTGCCACCCTAAGAATACAGGGGCGCGCATATGGGGCCAACGTCCTGACTTTC. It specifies CATLRIQGRAYGANVLTF. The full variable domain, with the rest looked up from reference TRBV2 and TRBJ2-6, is EPEVTQTPSHQVTQMGQEVILRCVPISNHLYFYWYRQILGQKVEFLVSFYNNEISEKSEIFDDQFSVERPDGSNFTLKIRSTKLEDSAMYFCATLRIQGRAYGANVLTFGAGSRLTVL.